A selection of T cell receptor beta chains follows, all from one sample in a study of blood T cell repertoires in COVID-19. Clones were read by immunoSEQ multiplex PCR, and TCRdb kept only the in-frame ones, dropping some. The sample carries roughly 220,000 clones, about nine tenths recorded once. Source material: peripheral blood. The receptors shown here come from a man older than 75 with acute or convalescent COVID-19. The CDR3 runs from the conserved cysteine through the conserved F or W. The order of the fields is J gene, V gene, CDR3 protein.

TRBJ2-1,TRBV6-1,CVSSGGSVEQFF
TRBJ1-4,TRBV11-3,CASSRRTGGLTEKLFF
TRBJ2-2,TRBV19,CASSMGGGELFF
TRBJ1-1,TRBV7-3,CASSLDVGAHTEAFF
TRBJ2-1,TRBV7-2,CASSPSYEQFF
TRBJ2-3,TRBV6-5,CASSPGTGDTDTQYF
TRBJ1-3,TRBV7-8,CASSPAAQATGNTIYF
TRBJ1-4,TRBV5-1,CASSSEPGQGREKLFF
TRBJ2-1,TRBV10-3,CAISERGPQSADEQFF
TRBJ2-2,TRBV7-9,CASSHLRDWGTGELFF
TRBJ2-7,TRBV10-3,CAISESAGYEQYF
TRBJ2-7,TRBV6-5,CASTKRGGDSYEQYF
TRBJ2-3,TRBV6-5,CASSYSTGQQDTQYF
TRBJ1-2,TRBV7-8,CASSLAPNYGYTF
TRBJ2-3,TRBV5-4,CASAPPESTDTQYF
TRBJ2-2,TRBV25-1,CASSHRDRGMLAGELFF
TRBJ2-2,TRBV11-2,CASSFLTGFTGELFF
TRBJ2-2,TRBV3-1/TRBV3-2,CASSTGQGGRSGELFF
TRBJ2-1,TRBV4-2,CASSQTSGISYNEQFF
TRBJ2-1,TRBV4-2,CASSQELAGVAYNEQFF
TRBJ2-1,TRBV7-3,CASSLTGGPPADEQFF
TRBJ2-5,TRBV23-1,CASSQSLHSGQLAVYQETQYF
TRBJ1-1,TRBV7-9,CASSSRGANTEAFF
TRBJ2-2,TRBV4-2,CASSQALAEPNTGELFF
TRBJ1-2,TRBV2,CASNRGGYTF
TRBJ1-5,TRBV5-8,CASSLSQQPQHF
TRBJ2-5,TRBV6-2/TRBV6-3,CASSTPSGAQETQYF
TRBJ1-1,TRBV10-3,CAISKTGGNTEAFF
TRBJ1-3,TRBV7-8,CASSSVQGSGNTIYF
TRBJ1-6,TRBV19,CASSEGGTGSPLHF
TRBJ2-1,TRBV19,CASSPQTVSYNEQFF
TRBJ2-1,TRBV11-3,CAVTSGNNEQFF
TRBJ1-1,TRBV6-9,CASSLGGFGTEAFF
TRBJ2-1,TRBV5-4,CASSSGLAGQNEQFF
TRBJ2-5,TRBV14,CASSPHRGETQYF
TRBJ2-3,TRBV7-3,CASSLTRDEGTDTQYF
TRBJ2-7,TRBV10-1,CASSVTEGEGTYEQYF
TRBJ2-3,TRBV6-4,CASWGEVGRSTDTQYF
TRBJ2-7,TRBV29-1,CSVILAGGFYEQYF
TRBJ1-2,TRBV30,CAWNSFRHGYTF
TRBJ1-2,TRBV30,CAWVSPGYGYTF
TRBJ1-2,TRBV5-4,CASSFISTGKTGYTF
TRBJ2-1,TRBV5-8,CASSDGTSGYYNEQFF
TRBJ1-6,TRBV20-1,CSASPQGELNSPLHF
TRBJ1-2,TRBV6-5,CASSSFYGYTF
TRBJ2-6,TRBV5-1,CASSLGVFSGANVLTF
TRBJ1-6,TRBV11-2,CASSPQTGYNSPLHF
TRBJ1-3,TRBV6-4,CASKLGSGNTIYF
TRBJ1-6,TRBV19,CASGSQGDNSPLHF
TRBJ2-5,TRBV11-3,CASSAGAWETQYF